The clone carrying this T cell receptor (beta chain) was counted at least ten times. The cDNA came from 5'RACE with 10-nucleotide random UMIs. Each CDR3 protein gets one entry after TCRdb re-called the 5' RACE reads with MiXCR. The data show about 59,000 distinct CDR3 sequences, approximately 25% seen once. The V and J ends lost 3 bases and 6 bases, in that order; junction bases with no gene match: 16. This CDR3 region has 17 residues. Per the germline V gene, CDR1 is DFQATT and CDR2 is SNEGSKA (reference sequence). The data were obtained in a study of neurological immune-mediated disorders. Time point described: technical triplicate 2.

This chain links TRBV20-1 with TRBJ2-1; 8 bases line up with TRBD2. Sequencing input: PBMCs. The sequence derives from a man between 60 and 75 years old with HTLV-1-associated myelopathy (HAM/TSP). In nucleotides, the CDR3 is TGCAGTGCTAGGGGTGTTTGGGGTAGCGGGACTGGCAATGAGCAGTTCTTC. It codes for CSARGVWGSGTGNEQFF.